The source of this T cell receptor beta chain is a study of blood T cell repertoires in COVID-19. The wider study: Nucleic acid was either cDNA or gDNA, and it came from T cells, B-cell-depleted T cells, or PBMCs.

CDR1 is GTSNPN, CDR2 SVGIG, per germline (reference sequence). The CDR3 consists of 15 residues. V was pared by 1 base and J by 4 bases, with 7 bases of the junction left unmatched. Patients from Seattle were sampled longitudinally, starting during active infection. Only one count was recorded for this clone. Per the original methods: Amplifying reference gene primers gave estimates of nucleated cell counts. Using immunoSEQ multiplex PCR, the repertoire was profiled, and TCRdb retains in-frame clones only, with some absent. That table furnishes V, J and clone size, whereas the DNA furnished D and trimming. The sample holds roughly 170,000 clones, 60% to 85% seen once.

What was sequenced was peripheral blood. The receptor's source is a woman aged 60-75 years with COVID-19, enrolled during active disease. The chain combines TRBV30 with TRBJ2-7; 10 nucleotides match TRBD1. CDR3 nucleotides: TGTGCCTGGAGTGGCTCAGACAGGGGGCCGTACGAGCAGTACTTC. It encodes CAWSGSDRGPYEQYF.